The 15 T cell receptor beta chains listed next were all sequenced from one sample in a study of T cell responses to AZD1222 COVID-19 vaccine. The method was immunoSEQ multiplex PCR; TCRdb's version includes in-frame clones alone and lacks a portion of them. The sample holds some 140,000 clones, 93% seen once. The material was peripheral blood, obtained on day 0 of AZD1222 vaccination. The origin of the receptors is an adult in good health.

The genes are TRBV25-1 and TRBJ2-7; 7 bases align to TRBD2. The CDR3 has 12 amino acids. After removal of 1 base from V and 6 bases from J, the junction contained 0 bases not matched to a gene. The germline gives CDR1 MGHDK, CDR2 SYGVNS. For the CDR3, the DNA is TGTGCCAGCAGTGAATTAGCGGGCGAGCAGTACTTC. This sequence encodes CASSELAGEQYF.

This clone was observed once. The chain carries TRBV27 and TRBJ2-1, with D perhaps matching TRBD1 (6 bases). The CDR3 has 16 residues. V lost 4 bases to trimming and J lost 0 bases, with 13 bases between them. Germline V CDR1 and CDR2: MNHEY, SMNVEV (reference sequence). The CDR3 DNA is TGTGCCAGCAGTTCCCGGTTGGGGGCCTCCTACAATGAGCAGTTCTTC. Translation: CASSSRLGASYNEQFF.

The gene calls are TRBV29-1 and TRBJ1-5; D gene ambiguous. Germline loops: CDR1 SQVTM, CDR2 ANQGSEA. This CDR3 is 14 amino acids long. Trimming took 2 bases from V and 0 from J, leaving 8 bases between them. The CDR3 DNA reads TGCAGCGTTGAAACGGCAGATAGCAATCAGCCCCAGCATTTT. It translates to CSVETADSNQPQHF.

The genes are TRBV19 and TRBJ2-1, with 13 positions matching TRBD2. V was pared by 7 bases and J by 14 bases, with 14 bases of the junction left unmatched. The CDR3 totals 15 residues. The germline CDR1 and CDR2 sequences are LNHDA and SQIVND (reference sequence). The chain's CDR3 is CASTSTTSGRPVEFF. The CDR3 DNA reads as TGTGCCAGTACATCCACGACTAGCGGGAGGCCGGTGGAGTTCTTC.

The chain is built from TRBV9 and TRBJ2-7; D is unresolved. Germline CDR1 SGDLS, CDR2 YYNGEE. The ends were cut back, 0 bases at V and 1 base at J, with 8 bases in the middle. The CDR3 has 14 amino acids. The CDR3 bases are TGTGCCAGCAGCGTAGACCTCAGTTCCTACGAGCAGTACTTC. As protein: CASSVDLSSYEQYF. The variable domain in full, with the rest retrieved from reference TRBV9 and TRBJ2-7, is DSGVTQTPKHLITATGQRVTLRCSPRSGDLSVYWYQQSLDQGLQFLIQYYNGEERAKGNILERFSAQQFPDLHSELNLSSLELGDSALYFCASSVDLSSYEQYFGPGTRLTVT.

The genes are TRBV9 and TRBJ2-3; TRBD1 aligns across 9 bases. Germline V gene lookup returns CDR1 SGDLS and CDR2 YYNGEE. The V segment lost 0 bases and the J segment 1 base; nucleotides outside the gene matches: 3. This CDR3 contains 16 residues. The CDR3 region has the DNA TGTGCCAGCAGCGTAGCACAGGGGGCTCGCACAGATACGCAGTATTTT. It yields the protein CASSVAQGARTDTQYF.

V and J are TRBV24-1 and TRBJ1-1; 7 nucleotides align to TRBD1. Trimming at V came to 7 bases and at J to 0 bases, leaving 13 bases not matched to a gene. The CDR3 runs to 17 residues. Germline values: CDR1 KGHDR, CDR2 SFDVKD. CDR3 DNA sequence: TGTGCCACCAGGGCTCCCCGGGACAGCCAAATGAACACTGAAGCTTTCTTT. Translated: CATRAPRDSQMNTEAFF.

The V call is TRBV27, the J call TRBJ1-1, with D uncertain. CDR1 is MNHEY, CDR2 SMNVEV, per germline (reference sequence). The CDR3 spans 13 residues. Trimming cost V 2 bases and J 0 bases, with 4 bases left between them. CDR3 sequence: CASSLQMNTEAFF. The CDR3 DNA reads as TGTGCCAGCAGTTTACAGATGAACACTGAAGCTTTCTTT.

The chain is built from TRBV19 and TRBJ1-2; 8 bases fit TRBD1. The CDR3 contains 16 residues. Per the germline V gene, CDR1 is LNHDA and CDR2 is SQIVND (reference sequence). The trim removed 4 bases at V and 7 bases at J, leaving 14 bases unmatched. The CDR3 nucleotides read TGTGCCAGTAGTACCCCTTGGCAGGGGGCAATAGGTGGCTACACCTTC. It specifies CASSTPWQGAIGGYTF. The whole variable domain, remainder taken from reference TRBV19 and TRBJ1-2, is DGGITQSPKYLFRKEGQNVTLSCEQNLNHDAMYWYRQDPGQGLRLIYYSQIVNDFQKGDIAEGYSVSREKKESFPLTVTSAQKNPTAFYLCASSTPWQGAIGGYTFGSGTRLTVV.

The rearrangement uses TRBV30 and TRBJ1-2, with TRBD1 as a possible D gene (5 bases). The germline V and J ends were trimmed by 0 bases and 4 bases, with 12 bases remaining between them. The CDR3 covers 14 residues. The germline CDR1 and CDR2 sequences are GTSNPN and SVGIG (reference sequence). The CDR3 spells CAWSVGTTSYGYTF. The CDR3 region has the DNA TGTGCCTGGAGTGTGGGGACCACGTCCTATGGCTACACCTTC.

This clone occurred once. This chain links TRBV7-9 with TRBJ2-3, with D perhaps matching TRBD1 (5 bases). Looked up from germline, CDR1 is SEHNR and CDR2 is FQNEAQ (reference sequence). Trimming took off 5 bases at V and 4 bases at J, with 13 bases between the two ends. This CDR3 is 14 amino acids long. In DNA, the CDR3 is TGTGCCAGCAGCCCCAGACAGACACCAGATACGCAGTATTTT. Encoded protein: CASSPRQTPDTQYF.

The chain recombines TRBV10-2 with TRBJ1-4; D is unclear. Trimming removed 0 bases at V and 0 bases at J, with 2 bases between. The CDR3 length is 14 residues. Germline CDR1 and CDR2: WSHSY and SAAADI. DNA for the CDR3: TGCGCCAGCAGTGAGTCGACAACTAATGAAAAACTGTTTTTT. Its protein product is CASSESTTNEKLFF.

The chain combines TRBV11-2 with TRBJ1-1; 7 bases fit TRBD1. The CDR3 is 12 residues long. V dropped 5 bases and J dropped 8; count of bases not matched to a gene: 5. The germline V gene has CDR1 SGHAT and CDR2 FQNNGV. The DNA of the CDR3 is TGTGCCAGCAGCGACAGGGTCCTGGAAGCTTTCTTT. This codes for CASSDRVLEAFF.

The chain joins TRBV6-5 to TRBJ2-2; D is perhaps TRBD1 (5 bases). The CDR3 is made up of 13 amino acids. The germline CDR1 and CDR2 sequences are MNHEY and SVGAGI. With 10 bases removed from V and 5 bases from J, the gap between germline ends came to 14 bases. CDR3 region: CATRKTATGELFF. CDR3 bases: TGTGCCACCCGAAAGACAGCAACCGGGGAGCTGTTTTTT.

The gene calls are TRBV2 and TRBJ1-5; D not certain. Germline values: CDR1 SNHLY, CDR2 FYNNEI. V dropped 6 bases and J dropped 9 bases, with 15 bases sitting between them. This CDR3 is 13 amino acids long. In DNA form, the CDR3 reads TGTGCCAGCAGGGCCAGCCTAGGGCGGCCCCAGCATTTT. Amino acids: CASRASLGRPQHF.